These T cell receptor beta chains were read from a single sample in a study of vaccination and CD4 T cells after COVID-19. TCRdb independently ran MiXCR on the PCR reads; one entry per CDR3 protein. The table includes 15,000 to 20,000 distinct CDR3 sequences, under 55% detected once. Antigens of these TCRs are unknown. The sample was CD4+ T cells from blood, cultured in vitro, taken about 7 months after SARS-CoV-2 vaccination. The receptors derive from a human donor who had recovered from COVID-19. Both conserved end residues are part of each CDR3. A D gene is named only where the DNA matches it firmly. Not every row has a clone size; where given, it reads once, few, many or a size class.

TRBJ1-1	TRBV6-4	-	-	TGTGCCAGCATGGGCGGGGGGCGTTGCACTGAAGCTTTCTTT	CASMGGGRCTEAFF
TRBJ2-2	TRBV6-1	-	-	TGTGCCACCCGGATCTTTAGCACCGGGGAGCTGTTTTTT	CATRIFSTGELFF
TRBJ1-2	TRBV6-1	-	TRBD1	TGTGCCAGCAAGGAGACAGGGACTGGCTACACCTTC	CASKETGTGYTF
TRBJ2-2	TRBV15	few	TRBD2	TGTGCCACCAGCAGAGATCTAGCGGGAGAGGCGGGAGGGCTGTTTTTT	CATSRDLAGEAGGLFF
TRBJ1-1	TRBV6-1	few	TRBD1	TGTGCCAGCAGCCAGCCGGGACAGGGGAACACTGAAGCTTTCTTT	CASSQPGQGNTEAFF
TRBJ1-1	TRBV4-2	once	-	TGTGCCAGCAGCCAGAGGACGGAGGACACTGAAGCTTTCTTT	CASSQRTEDTEAFF
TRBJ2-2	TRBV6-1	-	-	TGTGCCAGCAGTCCTCCGGACAGTTACACCGGGGAGCTGTTTTTT	CASSPPDSYTGELFF
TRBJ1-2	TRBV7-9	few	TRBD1	TGTGCCAGCAGCGATTACAGGGGGCTTGGTGATGGCTACACCTTC	CASSDYRGLGDGYTF
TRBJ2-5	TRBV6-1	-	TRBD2	TGTGCCAGCAGCCAAGCAGCGGGAATTCAAGAGACCCAGTACTTC	CASSQAAGIQETQYF
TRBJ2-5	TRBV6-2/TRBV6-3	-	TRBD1	TGTGCCAGCAGTTACGTGGTGGGGACAGGGTTTACGGAGACCCAGTACTTC	CASSYVVGTGFTETQYF
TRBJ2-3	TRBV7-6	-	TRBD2	TGTGCCAGCAGCTTAACCGTCGGGACTAGCGGGGGCACAGATACGCAGTATTTT	CASSLTVGTSGGTDTQYF
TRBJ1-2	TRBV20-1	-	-	TGCAGTGCTAGAGACCCGCGGACGGGCCCCCATGGCTACACCTTC	CSARDPRTGPHGYTF
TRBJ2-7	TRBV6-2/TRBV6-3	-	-	TGTGCCAGCCACCGATCCGCGGTGACAAGCTCCTACGAGCAGTACTTC	CASHRSAVTSSYEQYF
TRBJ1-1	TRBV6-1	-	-	TGTGCCAGCAGGGGAGGGTTGGGCACTGAAGCTTTCTTT	CASRGGLGTEAFF
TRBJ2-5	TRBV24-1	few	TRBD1	TGTGCCACCAGTGACGTGACAGGGGAAAGCGAGACCCAGTACTTC	CATSDVTGESETQYF
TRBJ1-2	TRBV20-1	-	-	TGCAGTGCTAGAGATCCCTTCTCCGGGACACATGGCTACACCTTC	CSARDPFSGTHGYTF
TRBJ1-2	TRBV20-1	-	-	TGCAGTGCTAGAGTGGGCAGGAGTTTCTATGGCTACACCTTC	CSARVGRSFYGYTF
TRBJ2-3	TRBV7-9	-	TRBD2	TGTGCCAGCAGCTTAGCTAGCGGGCCTAGCACAGATACGCAGTATTTT	CASSLASGPSTDTQYF
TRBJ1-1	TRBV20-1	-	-	TGCAGTGCTAGAGATCGGCGGACTCTTCACACTGAAGCTTTCTTT	CSARDRRTLHTEAFF
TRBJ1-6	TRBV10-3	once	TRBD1	TGTGCCACGACCGACAGGGGTCCTCAGGATTCACCCCTCCACTTT	CATTDRGPQDSPLHF
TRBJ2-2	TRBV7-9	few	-	TGTGCCAGCAGCTTAGCGTGGGGCTTACTCACCGGGGAGCTGTTTTTT	CASSLAWGLLTGELFF
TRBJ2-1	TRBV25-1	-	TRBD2	TGTGCCAGCAGTGCCGGGGCAGGGAGGGATGAGCAGTTCTTC	CASSAGAGRDEQFF
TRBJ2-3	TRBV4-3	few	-	TGCGCCAGCAGCCAGGATTGGCGGAGGGCGGCAGATACGCAGTATTTT	CASSQDWRRAADTQYF
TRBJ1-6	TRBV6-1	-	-	TGTGCCAGCAGATTTCCCCTCCGGGGGCCGAATTCACCCCTCCACTTT	CASRFPLRGPNSPLHF
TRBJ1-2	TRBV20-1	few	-	TGCAGTGCTGACCCCCAGCAGGGACGCGGCTACACCTTC	CSADPQQGRGYTF
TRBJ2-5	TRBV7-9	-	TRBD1	TGTGCCAGCAGCTTATTTCCAGGGGGAGAGACCCAGTACTTC	CASSLFPGGETQYF
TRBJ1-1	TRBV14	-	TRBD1	TGTGCCAGCAGCCAAGATCTAAGGACAGGGCATACTGAAGCTTTCTTT	CASSQDLRTGHTEAFF
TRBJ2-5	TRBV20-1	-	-	TGCAGTGCTAGAGAAGGACGCCAAGAGACCCAGTACTTC	CSAREGRQETQYF
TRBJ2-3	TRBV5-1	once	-	TGCGCCAGCAGCTTGGGGGGGACACGTGGCACAGATACGCAGTATTTT	CASSLGGTRGTDTQYF
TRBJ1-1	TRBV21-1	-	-	TGTGCCAGCAGCAAAGGGAGGAGGGGGTACGGGGCTGAAGCTTTCTTT	CASSKGRRGYGAEAFF
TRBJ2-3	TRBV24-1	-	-	TGTGCCACCAGTGATTTAGGGGGGGCTGGCACAGATACGCAGTATTTT	CATSDLGGAGTDTQYF
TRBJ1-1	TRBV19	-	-	TGTGCCAGTACTTCAGAGGCCTCTGAAGCTTTCTTT	CASTSEASEAFF
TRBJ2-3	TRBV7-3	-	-	TGTGCCAGCAGCCCCCGTAGCCCAGATACGCAGTATTTT	CASSPRSPDTQYF
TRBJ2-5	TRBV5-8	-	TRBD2	TGTGCCAGGGGTCGGCGGGGGGCGCGGCAAGAGACCCAGTACTTC	CARGRRGARQETQYF
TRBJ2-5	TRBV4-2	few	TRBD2	TGTGCCAGCAGCCAAGATCAGCGCGGGGGGCGTGAGACCCAGTACTTC	CASSQDQRGGRETQYF
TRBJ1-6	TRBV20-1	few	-	TGCAGTGCTGGGGGAGGTGGGAATTCACCCCTCCACTTT	CSAGGGGNSPLHF
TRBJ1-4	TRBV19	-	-	TGTGCCAGTAGAGGCCTAGGGGCCGAAAAACTGTTTTTT	CASRGLGAEKLFF
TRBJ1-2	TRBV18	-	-	TGTGCCAGCTCACCACCGGGCGGGGCGGCTGCTTATGGCTACACCTTC	CASSPPGGAAAYGYTF
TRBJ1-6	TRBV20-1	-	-	TGCAGTGCTAGAGATTTGAGAAACTCCTATAATTCACCCCTCCACTTT	CSARDLRNSYNSPLHF
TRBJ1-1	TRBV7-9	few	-	TGTGCCAGCAGCTTATACGGGGGAGGCACTGAAGCTTTCTTT	CASSLYGGGTEAFF
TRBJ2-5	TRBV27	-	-	TGTGCCAGCAGCCCGGGACCTCAGTGGGAGACCCAGTACTTC	CASSPGPQWETQYF
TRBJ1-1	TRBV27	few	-	TGTGCCAGCAGTTTGAGGAGGAACACTGAAGCTTTCTTT	CASSLRRNTEAFF
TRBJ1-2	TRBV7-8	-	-	TGTGCCAGCAGCCAGGGATTTTATGGCTACACCTTC	CASSQGFYGYTF
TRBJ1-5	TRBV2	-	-	TGTGCCAGCAGTGACACGACAGCGCAGCCCCAGCATTTT	CASSDTTAQPQHF
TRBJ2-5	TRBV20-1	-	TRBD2	TGCAGTGCTCCCCGTGCTAGCGGGGGGGCAGGAACCCAGTACTTC	CSAPRASGGAGTQYF